This T cell receptor beta chain is from a study of T cells in Graves' hyperthyroidism and ophthalmopathy. Study-wide background: Peripheral blood specimens were obtained at initial diagnosis, prior to any treatment.

Among ophthalmopathy patients, the Clinical Activity Score reached at least 3, the NOSPECS grade reached at least 4, and duration remained under 3 months. A patient was excluded if there was uncontrolled infection, other autoimmune disease, pregnancy or lactation. The CDR3 has 14 amino acids. The germline CDR1 and CDR2 sequences are SNHLY and FYNNEI. Trimming shortened V by 2 bases and J by 2 bases, and 10 bases separated the two germline ends. In this sample, this clonotype turned up many times. The antigen is unknown. RNA transcripts were the template for amplifying TCR beta CDR3 regions. An initial round of RT-PCR targeting the TCR CDR3 relied on the HTBI primer set. TCRdb reprocessed the multiplex PCR reads via MiXCR and lists one record per CDR3 protein. The table has approximately 600,000 distinct CDR3 sequences, less than 25% seen once. Study-wide points: Blood also contained most expanded thyroid clonotypes above 0.001.

This TCR was recovered from a young man with Graves' ophthalmopathy. The V and J genes are TRBV2 and TRBJ2-7, with a weak D call TRBD1 (6 bases). Material: blood. CDR3 loop: CASSEIGGPYEQYF. CDR3 bases: TGTGCCAGCAGTGAAATAGGGGGACCCTACGAGCAGTACTTC. Using reference TRBV2 and TRBJ2-7 for the parts outside the CDR3, the full variable domain is EPEVTQTPSHQVTQMGQEVILRCVPISNHLYFYWYRQILGQKVEFLVSFYNNEISEKSEIFDDQFSVERPDGSNFTLKIRSTKLEDSAMYFCASSEIGGPYEQYFGPGTRLTVT.